The rows below give T cell receptor beta chains drawn from one sample of a study of response to subunit inactivated influenza vaccine. TCRdb used MiXCR to reprocess the RT-PCR reads, holding one entry per CDR3 protein. This table has hundreds of thousands of distinct CDR3 sequences, about 14% appearing once. Sequenced here: PBMCs from blood, sampled approximately 15 days before vaccination. These receptors all come from a man aged 45-65 years who received an inactivated influenza vaccine. Both conserved end residues are part of each CDR3. D genes are given only for firm matches. Only some rows state a clone size, as once, few, many or a class for expanded clones.

clone size: few; D gene: TRBD2; J gene: TRBJ2-7; V gene: TRBV10-3; CDR3 DNA: TGTGCCATCAGTGAGTCGTCGGCGGGTAGCGGGAGGGGGTCCTACGAGCAGTACTTC; CDR3 protein: CAISESSAGSGRGSYEQYF
clone size: few; D gene: -; J gene: TRBJ2-3; V gene: TRBV3-1; CDR3 DNA: TGTGCCAGCAGCCGGAGGGGGGCCAGAAGCACAGATACGCAGTATTTT; CDR3 protein: CASSRRGARSTDTQYF
clone size: -; D gene: -; J gene: TRBJ1-2; V gene: TRBV18; CDR3 DNA: TGTGCCAGCACGTCCATCGGTCAACTCGATGGCTACACCTTC; CDR3 protein: CASTSIGQLDGYTF
clone size: -; D gene: -; J gene: TRBJ2-3; V gene: TRBV20-1; CDR3 DNA: TGCAGTGCCCGCGAGGGAATCACAGATACGCAGTATTTT; CDR3 protein: CSAREGITDTQYF
clone size: many; D gene: -; J gene: TRBJ2-7; V gene: TRBV20-1; CDR3 DNA: TGCAGTGCTAAGGGTGCACCAGGCTCCTACGAGCAGTACTTC; CDR3 protein: CSAKGAPGSYEQYF
clone size: many; D gene: -; J gene: TRBJ2-3; V gene: TRBV14; CDR3 DNA: TGTGCCAGCAGCCAAGCCCTAGCACTGGATACGCAGTATTTT; CDR3 protein: CASSQALALDTQYF
clone size: -; D gene: -; J gene: TRBJ2-1; V gene: TRBV3-1; CDR3 DNA: TGTGCCAGCAGCCAAGCCAAGCGGCTAAGGAGCGATGAGCAGTTCTTC; CDR3 protein: CASSQAKRLRSDEQFF
clone size: many; D gene: -; J gene: TRBJ1-6; V gene: TRBV5-1; CDR3 DNA: TGCGCCAGCAGCTTGGGACGAGGGCGGTCACCCCTCCACTTT; CDR3 protein: CASSLGRGRSPLHF
clone size: -; D gene: -; J gene: TRBJ2-1; V gene: TRBV7-2; CDR3 DNA: TGTGCCAGCAGCATGTGGCTGTACAATGAGCAGTTCTTC; CDR3 protein: CASSMWLYNEQFF
clone size: -; D gene: TRBD1; J gene: TRBJ2-7; V gene: TRBV20-1; CDR3 DNA: TGCAATAAACAGGGGATGAGGACCTACGAGCAGTACTTC; CDR3 protein: CNKQGMRTYEQYF
clone size: -; D gene: -; J gene: TRBJ1-1; V gene: TRBV5-5; CDR3 DNA: TGTGCCAGCAGCTTGGCAGCTAGGGACACTGAAGCTTTCTTT; CDR3 protein: CASSLAARDTEAFF
clone size: few; D gene: TRBD1; J gene: TRBJ2-7; V gene: TRBV6-2/TRBV6-3; CDR3 DNA: TGTGCCAGCAGTTACCTTGGGACAGGGACCTACGAGCAGTACTTC; CDR3 protein: CASSYLGTGTYEQYF
clone size: few; D gene: -; J gene: TRBJ1-1; V gene: TRBV18; CDR3 DNA: TGTGCCAGCTCACCACCCACCGGCGGCATGAACACTGAAGCTTTCTTT; CDR3 protein: CASSPPTGGMNTEAFF
clone size: -; D gene: -; J gene: TRBJ2-7; V gene: TRBV6-2/TRBV6-3; CDR3 DNA: TGTGCCAGCAGTGGAGGGGCAGGGGCGCCCCTCTACTACGAGCAGTACTTC; CDR3 protein: CASSGGAGAPLYYEQYF
clone size: -; D gene: TRBD1; J gene: TRBJ2-4; V gene: TRBV15; CDR3 DNA: TGTGCCACCAATGGACAGGGGGCTAGCAAAAACATTCAGTACTTC; CDR3 protein: CATNGQGASKNIQYF
clone size: -; D gene: TRBD2; J gene: TRBJ2-2; V gene: TRBV20-1; CDR3 DNA: TGCAGTGCATGGGGACCGGGAGGGTCGTCGGGGGAGCTGTTTTTT; CDR3 protein: CSAWGPGGSSGELFF
clone size: -; D gene: TRBD2; J gene: TRBJ2-1; V gene: TRBV5-4; CDR3 DNA: TGTGCCAGCAGCTTGACTAGCGGGAGAGTGGACAATGAGCAGTTCTTC; CDR3 protein: CASSLTSGRVDNEQFF
clone size: few; D gene: TRBD2; J gene: TRBJ2-7; V gene: TRBV20-1; CDR3 DNA: TGCAGTGCAATTAGCGGGAGGTCGGAATACGAGCAGTACTTC; CDR3 protein: CSAISGRSEYEQYF
clone size: -; D gene: -; J gene: TRBJ1-5; V gene: TRBV7-2; CDR3 DNA: TGTGCCAGCAGCTTAGATCTCAATCAGCCCCAGCATTTT; CDR3 protein: CASSLDLNQPQHF
clone size: -; D gene: TRBD1; J gene: TRBJ1-6; V gene: TRBV9; CDR3 DNA: TGTGCCAGCAGCGAGGAGGCAGGGGGCTTAGGGAATTCACCCCTCCACTTT; CDR3 protein: CASSEEAGGLGNSPLHF
clone size: -; D gene: TRBD1; J gene: TRBJ2-7; V gene: TRBV20-1; CDR3 DNA: TGCAGTGGAAGGGACAGGGAGTACGAGCAGTACTTC; CDR3 protein: CSGRDREYEQYF
clone size: few; D gene: TRBD1; J gene: TRBJ2-1; V gene: TRBV19; CDR3 DNA: TGTGCCAGTAGTATGGGGACAGGGGGCGCTGAGCAGTTCTTC; CDR3 protein: CASSMGTGGAEQFF
clone size: many; D gene: -; J gene: TRBJ2-1; V gene: TRBV28; CDR3 DNA: TGTGCCAGCAGTTTATATCGGGGAACCCTATCCTACAATGAGCAGTTCTTC; CDR3 protein: CASSLYRGTLSYNEQFF
clone size: -; D gene: TRBD2; J gene: TRBJ2-7; V gene: TRBV20-1; CDR3 DNA: TGCAGCCCTTTAGCGGGAGTGGGCTCCTACGAGCAGTACTTC; CDR3 protein: CSPLAGVGSYEQYF
clone size: many; D gene: -; J gene: TRBJ2-1; V gene: TRBV24-1; CDR3 DNA: TGTGCCACCAGTGGTGGGACGGCAGCCTACAATGAGCAGTTCTTC; CDR3 protein: CATSGGTAAYNEQFF
clone size: -; D gene: -; J gene: TRBJ1-6; V gene: TRBV6-2/TRBV6-3; CDR3 DNA: TGTGCCAGCGTTACAGGGAGCTCCTATAATTCACCCCTCCACTTT; CDR3 protein: CASVTGSSYNSPLHF
clone size: many; D gene: TRBD2; J gene: TRBJ2-1; V gene: TRBV10-3; CDR3 DNA: TGTGCCATCAGTCGGGGGGGTGTCTCGGGTGAGCAGTTCTTC; CDR3 protein: CAISRGGVSGEQFF
clone size: -; D gene: TRBD2; J gene: TRBJ2-7; V gene: TRBV29-1; CDR3 DNA: TGCAGCGTAGCCTTTAGCGGGAGCTCCTACGAGCAGTACTTC; CDR3 protein: CSVAFSGSSYEQYF
clone size: many; D gene: TRBD1; J gene: TRBJ2-7; V gene: TRBV28; CDR3 DNA: TGTGCCAGCAGTTCGGACAGGATTGAGCAGTACTTC; CDR3 protein: CASSSDRIEQYF
clone size: few; D gene: -; J gene: TRBJ1-1; V gene: TRBV4-3; CDR3 DNA: TGCGCCAGCAGCCAAGAAGGGAGCCTGGGGGCTTTCTTT; CDR3 protein: CASSQEGSLGAFF
clone size: -; D gene: -; J gene: TRBJ1-4; V gene: TRBV2; CDR3 DNA: TGTGCCAGCAGTGGGCAGGCGGGAGAAAAACTGTTTTTT; CDR3 protein: CASSGQAGEKLFF
clone size: -; D gene: -; J gene: TRBJ2-5; V gene: TRBV5-1; CDR3 DNA: TGCGCCAGCAGCTTGGTTGTCAGGGGCTTTGCTCAAGAGACCCAGTACTTC; CDR3 protein: CASSLVVRGFAQETQYF
clone size: -; D gene: -; J gene: TRBJ2-3; V gene: TRBV6-5; CDR3 DNA: TGTGCCACATTAAGACCAGGCGCTACAGATACGCAGTATTTT; CDR3 protein: CATLRPGATDTQYF